The TCR beta chain described here comes from a study of T cells in localized non-small cell lung cancer. The CDR3 sequence is 13 residues long. CDR1 and CDR2 (germline): SQVTM, ANQGSEA. Between the trimmed V and J ends, which lost 1 base and 4 bases, there was a span of 11 bases. In the case of this clone: Its matching antigen is unknown.

Broader study findings: The tumor had only one region sequenced, so heterogeneity remains possible. Appearance in adjacent lung was seen for a median around 55 of the top 100 tumor clones.

TCRdb keeps only in-frame clones here, not all; method: immunoSEQ multiplex PCR. The table lists tens of thousands of clones, 88% of them singletons. This receptor was identified in a woman aged 40-75 years with stage I squamous cell lung carcinoma. Source: peripheral blood, taken before any cancer treatment. This chain uses TRBV29-1 with TRBJ2-7, with a tentative D call TRBD2 (5 bases). The CDR3 DNA is TGCAGCGTTGAAGCGGGGTTGGGGTACGAGCAGTACTTC. It is translated as CSVEAGLGYEQYF.